This TCR beta chain came from a study of T cells in Graves' hyperthyroidism and ophthalmopathy. For the study at large: Pretreatment peripheral blood was obtained at initial diagnosis.

TCR beta CDR3 regions were amplified from RNA. First-round RT-PCR targeting the TCR CDR3 was performed with the HTBI primer set. One entry per CDR3 protein results from TCRdb running MiXCR on the multiplex PCR reads. Here the sample spans around 340,000 distinct CDR3 sequences, about a sixth being singletons. With a duration under 2 months, the hyperthyroidism was newly diagnosed in patients aged 18 to 65. Blood dates from first hyperthyroidism diagnosis, before any ophthalmopathy symptoms. Overall study results and limits: Blood also showed most of the thyroid clonotypes that were expanded above 0.001.

In its sample, this clonotype was seen many times. Its antigen remains unknown. The germline V gene has CDR1 DFQATT and CDR2 SNEGSKA (reference sequence). The CDR3 has 13 residues. The junction had 6 bases not matched to a gene; V was cut back by 5 bases and J by 2 bases. Specimen: blood. The V and J genes are TRBV20-1 and TRBJ2-7, with 7 positions matching TRBD2. The TCR originated in a young woman with Graves' hyperthyroidism that later progressed to Graves' ophthalmopathy. CDR3 bases: TGCAGTGCTGCCGGGGGGTCTACCTACGAGCAGTACTTC. Its translation: CSAAGGSTYEQYF.